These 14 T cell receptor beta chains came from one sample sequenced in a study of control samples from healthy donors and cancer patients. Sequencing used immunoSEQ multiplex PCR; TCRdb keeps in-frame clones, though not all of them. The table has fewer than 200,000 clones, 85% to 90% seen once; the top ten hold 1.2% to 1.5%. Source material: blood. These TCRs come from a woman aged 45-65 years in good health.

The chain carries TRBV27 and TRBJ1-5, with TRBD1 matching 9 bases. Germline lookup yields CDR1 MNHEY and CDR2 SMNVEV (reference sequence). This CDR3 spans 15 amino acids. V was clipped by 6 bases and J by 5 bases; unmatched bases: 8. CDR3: CASRLGGQGHQPQHF. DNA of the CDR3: TGTGCCAGCAGACTTGGGGGACAGGGCCATCAGCCCCAGCATTTT.

The CDR3 loop is CASSVGGGGLGGYTF. CDR3 nucleotide sequence: TGTGCCAGCAGCGTCGGAGGGGGGGGTCTTGGTGGCTACACCTTC. This rearrangement joins TRBV7-2 to TRBJ1-2; the D gene is possibly TRBD1 (6 bases). CDR1 is SGHTA and CDR2 is FQGNSA in the germline V gene. V dropped 5 bases and J dropped 7 bases, with 20 bases sitting between them. The CDR3 spans 15 residues. Filled out from reference TRBV7-2 and TRBJ1-2, the complete variable domain reads GAGVSQSPSNKVTEKGKDVELRCDPISGHTALYWYRQSLGQGLEFLIYFQGNSAPDKSGLPSDRFSAERTGGSVSTLTIQRTQQEDSAVYLCASSVGGGGLGGYTFGSGTRLTVV.

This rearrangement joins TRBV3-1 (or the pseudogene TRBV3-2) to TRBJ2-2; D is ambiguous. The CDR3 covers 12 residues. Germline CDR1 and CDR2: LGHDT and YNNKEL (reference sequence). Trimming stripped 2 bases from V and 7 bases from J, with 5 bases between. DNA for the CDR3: TGTGCCAGCAGCCAAATCATCGGGGAGCTGTTTTTT. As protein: CASSQIIGELFF.

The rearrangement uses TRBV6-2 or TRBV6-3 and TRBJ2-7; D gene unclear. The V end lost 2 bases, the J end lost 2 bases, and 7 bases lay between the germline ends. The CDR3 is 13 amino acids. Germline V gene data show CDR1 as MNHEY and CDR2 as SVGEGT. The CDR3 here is CASSYPSPYEQYF. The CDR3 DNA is TGTGCCAGCAGTTACCCCAGCCCCTACGAGCAGTACTTC.

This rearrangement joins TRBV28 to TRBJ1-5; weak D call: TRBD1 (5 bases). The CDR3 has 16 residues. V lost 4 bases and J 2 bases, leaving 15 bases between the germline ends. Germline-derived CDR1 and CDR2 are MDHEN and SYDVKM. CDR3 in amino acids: CASSSWRGGGNQPQHF. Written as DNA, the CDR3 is TGTGCCAGCAGTTCATGGAGGGGAGGAGGCAATCAGCCCCAGCATTTT.

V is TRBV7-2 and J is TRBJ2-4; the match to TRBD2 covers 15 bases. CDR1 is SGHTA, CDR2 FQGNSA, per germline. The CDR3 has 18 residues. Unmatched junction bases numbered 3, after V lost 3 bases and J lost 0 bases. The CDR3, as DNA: TGTGCCAGCAGCTTTCGGACTAGCGGGGGGGTAGCCAAAAACATTCAGTACTTC. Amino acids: CASSFRTSGGVAKNIQYF. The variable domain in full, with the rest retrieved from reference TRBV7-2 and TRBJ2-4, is GAGVSQSPSNKVTEKGKDVELRCDPISGHTALYWYRQSLGQGLEFLIYFQGNSAPDKSGLPSDRFSAERTGGSVSTLTIQRTQQEDSAVYLCASSFRTSGGVAKNIQYFGAGTRLSVL.

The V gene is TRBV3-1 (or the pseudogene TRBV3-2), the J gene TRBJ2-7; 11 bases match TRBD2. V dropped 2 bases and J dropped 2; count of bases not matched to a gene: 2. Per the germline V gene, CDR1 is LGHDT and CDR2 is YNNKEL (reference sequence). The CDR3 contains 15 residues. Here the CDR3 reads CASSQTSGGAYEQYF. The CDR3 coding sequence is TGTGCCAGCAGCCAAACTAGCGGGGGAGCCTACGAGCAGTACTTC.

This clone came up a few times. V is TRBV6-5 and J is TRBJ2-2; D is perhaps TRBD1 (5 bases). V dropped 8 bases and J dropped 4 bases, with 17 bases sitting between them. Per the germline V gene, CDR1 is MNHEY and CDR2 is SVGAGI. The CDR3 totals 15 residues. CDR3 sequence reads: CASYPRARGTGELFF. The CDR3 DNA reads TGTGCCAGCTATCCCAGGGCGCGAGGCACCGGGGAGCTGTTTTTT.

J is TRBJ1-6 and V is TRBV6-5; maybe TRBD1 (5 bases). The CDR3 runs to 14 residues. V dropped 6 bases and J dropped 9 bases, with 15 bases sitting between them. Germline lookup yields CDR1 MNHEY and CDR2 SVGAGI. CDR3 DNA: TGTGCCAGCAGACCCCAGGGATTCATTTCACCCCTCCACTTT. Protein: CASRPQGFISPLHF.

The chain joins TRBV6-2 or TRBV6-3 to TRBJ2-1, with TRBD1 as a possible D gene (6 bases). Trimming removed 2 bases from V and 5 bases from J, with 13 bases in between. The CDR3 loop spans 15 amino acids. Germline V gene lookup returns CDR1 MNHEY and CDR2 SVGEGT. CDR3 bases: TGTGCCAGCAGTTACCAGGCAGGGGATGACAATGAGCAGTTCTTC. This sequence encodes CASSYQAGDDNEQFF.

The CDR3 region is CASRPGTGGEPQHF. CDR3 bases: TGTGCCAGTAGGCCGGGGACAGGGGGTGAGCCCCAGCATTTT. The chain is built from TRBV19 and TRBJ1-5; TRBD1 aligns across 11 bases. Germline V lookup: CDR1 LNHDA, CDR2 SQIVND (reference sequence). The CDR3 sequence is 14 residues long. Trimming removed 6 bases from V and 8 bases from J; junction bases left unmatched: 6.

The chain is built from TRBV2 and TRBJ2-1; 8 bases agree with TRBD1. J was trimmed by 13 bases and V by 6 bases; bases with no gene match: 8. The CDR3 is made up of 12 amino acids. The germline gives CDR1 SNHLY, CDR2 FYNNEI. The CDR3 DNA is TGTGCCAGCAGCGGAGGGACAGGTAAACAGTTCTTC. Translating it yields CASSGGTGKQFF.

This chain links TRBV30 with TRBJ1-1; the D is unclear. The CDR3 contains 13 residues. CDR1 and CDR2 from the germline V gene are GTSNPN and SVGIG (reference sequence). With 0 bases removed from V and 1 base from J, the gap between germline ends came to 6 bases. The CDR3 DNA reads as TGTGCCTGGAGTGTGACTTGGAACACTGAAGCTTTCTTT. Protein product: CAWSVTWNTEAFF.

CDR3: CASSPTPRTLSYNEQFF. The CDR3 DNA reads TGTGCCAGCAGCCCAACACCCAGGACTCTCTCCTACAATGAGCAGTTCTTC. The chain employs TRBV5-6 and TRBJ2-1; a possible D gene is TRBD2 (5 bases). The germline V gene has CDR1 SGHDT and CDR2 YYEEEE. V gave up 4 bases and J gave up 0 bases, with 17 bases separating them. The CDR3 is made up of 17 amino acids. The full variable domain, in which reference TRBV5-6 and TRBJ2-1 provide the parts outside the CDR3, is DAGVTQSPTHLIKTRGQQVTLRCSPKSGHDTVSWYQQALGQGPQFIFQYYEEEERQRGNFPDRFSGHQFPNYSSELNVNALLLGDSALYLCASSPTPRTLSYNEQFFGPGTRLTVL.